This T cell receptor beta chain was retrieved from a study of response to subunit inactivated influenza vaccine. This clonotype was detected ten times or more. TCRdb fed the RT-PCR reads into MiXCR, producing one record per CDR3 protein. The data contain a few hundred thousand distinct CDR3 sequences, about 15% of them seen just once; the ten biggest clones take up around 10%. CDR1 is GTSNPN and CDR2 is SVGIG in the germline V gene (reference sequence). V was clipped by 0 bases and J by 8 bases, with 26 bases between them. The CDR3 length is 18 residues. The chain is built from TRBV30 and TRBJ2-1; maybe TRBD2 (6 bases). The sequence derives from a man in his fifties or sixties who received an inactivated influenza vaccine. Sequenced here: PBMCs from blood, sampled 12 days after vaccination. CDR3 DNA: TGTGCCTGGAGTGTAATGGGAGGTTGGAGGACCCATAGGGATGAGCAGTTCTTC. Protein sequence: CAWSVMGGWRTHRDEQFF. Combining the CDR3 with reference TRBV30 and TRBJ2-1 gives the whole variable domain SQTIHQWPATLVQPVGSPLSLECTVEGTSNPNLYWYRQAAGRGLQLLFYSVGIGQISSEVPQNLSASRPQDRQFILSSKKLLLSDSGFYLCAWSVMGGWRTHRDEQFFGPGTRLTVL.